This TCR beta chain emerged from a study of T-cell reconstitution after alpha-beta-depleted transplantation in children. General observations from the study: Several patients had high TCRbeta diversity at day 60; it came from surviving recipient T cells and thymic progenitors. Reportedly, alpha-beta T cells present about two months post-transplant originated from several hundred expanded clones of graft origin.

This sample's TCRbeta library carried unique molecular identifier barcodes. TCRdb processed the PCR reads anew with MiXCR; each CDR3 protein has one entry. Of fewer than 700,000 distinct CDR3 sequences in the sample, over 10% were seen once. This clonotype came up many times. The target antigen is unknown. Germline V gene data show CDR1 as MNHEY and CDR2 as SVGAGI. The CDR3 length is 12 residues. Trimming left V 2 bases short and J 2 bases short, with 0 bases between. The receptor comes from a male patient younger than 18 who had a stem cell transplant for acute myeloid leukemia, so the T cells may come from the graft donor. Here the sequenced sample was PBMCs, mostly from graft donor cells, taken 360 days after TCRalphabeta/CD19-depleted stem cell transplant. The rearrangement uses TRBV6-5 and TRBJ2-2; D ambiguous. The CDR3 is CASSYNTGELFF. The CDR3 nucleotides are TGTGCCAGCAGTTACAACACCGGGGAGCTGTTTTTT.